One and the same sample provided the 21 T cell receptor beta chains below, sequenced in a study of CD8 T cells in Susac syndrome. A quantity of about 0.5 to 1 ug RNA underwent reverse transcription using random hexamers. Each CDR3 protein gets one entry after TCRdb re-called the immunoSEQ multiplex PCR reads with MiXCR. The table lists 100,000 to 150,000 distinct CDR3 sequences, around 94% of them singletons. The sample taken for sequencing was CD8+ T cells from PBMCs. These receptor sequences come from a human donor with Susac syndrome.

The chain couples TRBV6-4 to TRBJ2-1, with 11 nucleotides matching TRBD2. The length of the CDR3 is 15 residues. Germline V gene sequence: CDR1 MRHNA, CDR2 SNTAGT. V dropped 5 bases and J dropped 3; count of bases not matched to a gene: 3. This CDR3 is CASSKTSGDYNEQFF. CDR3 nucleotide sequence: TGTGCCAGCAGTAAGACTAGCGGGGACTACAATGAGCAGTTCTTC.

The V gene is TRBV20-1, the J gene TRBJ2-7; D unresolved. The CDR3 is 13 amino acids. With 5 bases removed from V and 2 bases from J, the gap between germline ends came to 13 bases. Germline-derived CDR1 and CDR2 are DFQATT and SNEGSKA (reference sequence). The CDR3 sequence: CSASGPGAYEQYF. The CDR3 nucleotides are TGCAGTGCTTCCGGGCCTGGGGCCTACGAGCAGTACTTC.

The chain links TRBV20-1 to TRBJ2-1; 10 positions match TRBD2. V shed 5 bases and J 3 bases; nucleotides not matched to a gene: 4. This CDR3 comprises 14 residues. The germline V gene encodes CDR1 DFQATT and CDR2 SNEGSKA (reference sequence). CDR3 sequence (DNA): TGCAGTGCTGATCTAGCGGGAGACTACAATGAGCAGTTCTTC. Its translation: CSADLAGDYNEQFF.

The J gene is TRBJ2-7, the V gene TRBV30, with TRBD1 matching 9 bases. With 5 bases clipped from V and 5 bases from J, the junction kept 7 bases outside the gene matches. Germline-derived CDR1 and CDR2 are GTSNPN and SVGIG (reference sequence). CDR3 length equals 13 residues. This chain's CDR3 is CAWGQGLLNEQYF. In DNA, the CDR3 is TGTGCCTGGGGACAGGGGTTGTTGAACGAGCAGTACTTC.

The genes are TRBV18 and TRBJ2-7, with 7 bases fitting TRBD1. The CDR3 is 14 residues long. CDR1 is KGHSH, CDR2 LQKENI, per germline. The V and J ends lost 1 base and 2 bases, in that order; junction bases with no gene match: 2. This CDR3 reads CASSPLGTAYEQYF. As DNA, the CDR3 is TGTGCCAGCTCACCACTCGGGACAGCCTACGAGCAGTACTTC.

The chain uses TRBV30 and TRBJ2-5; no clear D gene. Germline V CDR1 and CDR2: GTSNPN, SVGIG (reference sequence). The ends were cut back, 2 bases at V and 5 bases at J, with 12 bases in the middle. The CDR3 length is 13 residues. In DNA form, the CDR3 reads TGTGCCTGGAGTATCGGACCGACGGAGACCCAGTACTTC. It specifies CAWSIGPTETQYF.

This chain uses TRBV30 with TRBJ2-7; TRBD1 agrees at 9 bases. Trimming at V came to 3 bases and at J to 6 bases, leaving 6 bases not matched to a gene. The length of the CDR3 is 13 residues. Germline V lookup: CDR1 GTSNPN, CDR2 SVGIG (reference sequence). The CDR3 region has the DNA TGTGCCTGGAGACCGGGACAGGGTAGCGAGCAGTACTTC. It codes for CAWRPGQGSEQYF.

This clonotype has just a few counts. The chain uses TRBV5-6 and TRBJ1-1; TRBD1 might be the D (5 bases). The CDR3 spans 14 residues. Germline CDR1 and CDR2: SGHDT and YYEEEE. The V end lost 0 bases, the J end lost 2 bases, and 8 bases lay between the germline ends. The CDR3 spells CASSLVQGNTEAFF. As DNA, the CDR3 is TGTGCCAGCAGCTTGGTCCAGGGAAACACTGAAGCTTTCTTT. Looking up the rest from reference TRBV5-6 and TRBJ1-1 gives the full variable domain: DAGVTQSPTHLIKTRGQQVTLRCSPKSGHDTVSWYQQALGQGPQFIFQYYEEEERQRGNFPDRFSGHQFPNYSSELNVNALLLGDSALYLCASSLVQGNTEAFFGQGTRLTVV.

This clonotype was observed a few times. DNA for the CDR3: TGTGCCAGCAGTTTGGGGGGAACTAATGAAAAACTGTTTTTT. It encodes CASSLGGTNEKLFF. The V and J genes are TRBV12-3 or TRBV12-4 and TRBJ1-4; tentatively, D is TRBD1 (5 bases). V was cut by 3 bases and J by 1 base, with 6 bases left in between. CDR3 length equals 14 residues.

The sample holds one count of this clonotype. The V gene is TRBV13, the J gene TRBJ2-3, with 14 bases lining up with TRBD2. The V segment lost 5 bases and the J segment 9 bases; nucleotides outside the gene matches: 7. The germline V gene has CDR1 PRHDT and CDR2 FYEKMQ (reference sequence). The CDR3 is 15 amino acids. This CDR3 reads CASSGTSGSHLTQYF. CDR3 in DNA: TGTGCCAGCAGCGGGACTAGCGGGAGTCATCTAACGCAGTATTTT. Full variable domain (missing parts from reference TRBV13 and TRBJ2-3): AAGVIQSPRHLIKEKRETATLKCYPIPRHDTVYWYQQGPGQDPQFLISFYEKMQSDKGSIPDRFSAQQFSDYHSELNMSSLELGDSALYFCASSGTSGSHLTQYFGPGTRLTVL.

This chain joins TRBV19 and TRBJ1-1; D ambiguous. This CDR3 spans 13 amino acids. Trimming removed 3 bases at V and 8 bases at J, with 13 bases between. Germline V gene lookup returns CDR1 LNHDA and CDR2 SQIVND (reference sequence). The CDR3 reads CASSMPLRPEAFF. CDR3 nucleotides: TGTGCCAGTAGTATGCCCTTGAGGCCCGAAGCTTTCTTT.

This clonotype was observed a single time. The rearrangement uses TRBV28 and TRBJ1-1, with D possibly TRBD1 on 6 matching bases. CDR1 and CDR2 (germline): MDHEN, SYDVKM. CDR3 length: 16 residues. V lost 4 bases and J 0 bases, leaving 15 bases between the germline ends. The CDR3 DNA follows: TGTGCCAGCAGTTGGCCTCGGACAGACCTGAACACTGAAGCTTTCTTT. This encodes CASSWPRTDLNTEAFF.

The chain uses TRBV6-5 and TRBJ2-2; 7 bases line up with TRBD2. CDR3 length equals 18 residues. V trimming: 3 bases; J trimming: 0 bases; junction bases outside the gene matches: 10. Germline lookup yields CDR1 MNHEY and CDR2 SVGAGI. Here the CDR3 reads CASSYGLADYANTGELFF. The CDR3 nucleotides read TGTGCCAGCAGTTATGGCCTAGCGGACTACGCGAACACCGGGGAGCTGTTTTTT.

For this clonotype: The junction does not match germline at one end; this may be a read error. V is TRBV7-9 and J is TRBJ2-1; TRBD1 is a possible D gene (6 bases). This CDR3 has 13 residues. CDR1 and CDR2 from the germline V gene are SEHNR and FQNEAQ (reference sequence). The CDR3 sequence is CASSLVWQQGELF. The CDR3 coding sequence is TGTGCCAGCAGCTTAGTGTGGCAACAGGGAGAGCTCTTC.

The V gene is TRBV6-1, the J gene TRBJ1-3; a possible D gene is TRBD1 (5 bases). CDR1 and CDR2 from the germline V gene are MNHNS and SASEGT. The CDR3 spans 17 residues. V was clipped by 0 bases and J by 0 bases, with 12 bases between them. In DNA, the CDR3 is TGTGCCAGCAGTGAAGCTGGGGGAGCGGGCTCTGGAAACACCATATATTTT. This sequence encodes CASSEAGGAGSGNTIYF.

The chain combines TRBV11-2 with TRBJ1-1, with a weak D call TRBD1 (6 bases). Looked up from germline, CDR1 is SGHAT and CDR2 is FQNNGV. The CDR3 runs to 14 residues. The V gene lost 3 bases and the J gene lost 1 base, with 9 bases spanning the gap. CDR3 nucleotide sequence: TGTGCCAGCAGCTTCATGACAGGGAACACTGAAGCTTTCTTT. This translates into CASSFMTGNTEAFF.

The chain recombines TRBV9 with TRBJ1-2; D not certain. The CDR3 has 13 amino acids. Germline V gives CDR1 SGDLS, CDR2 YYNGEE. V was trimmed by 0 bases and J by 2 bases, leaving 5 bases between them. CDR3 DNA sequence: TGTGCCAGCAGCGTAGAAGCGAACTATGGCTACACCTTC. This translates into CASSVEANYGYTF.

This sequence joins TRBV5-6 and TRBJ2-1; 9 nucleotides align to TRBD1. V dropped 2 bases and J dropped 7; count of bases not matched to a gene: 7. The length of the CDR3 is 15 residues. CDR1 is SGHDT, CDR2 YYEEEE, per germline. The CDR3 DNA reads TGTGCCAGCAGCTTAGGTCTGACAGGGGGGAATGAGCAGTTCTTC. Its protein is CASSLGLTGGNEQFF. Filled out from reference TRBV5-6 and TRBJ2-1, the complete variable domain reads DAGVTQSPTHLIKTRGQQVTLRCSPKSGHDTVSWYQQALGQGPQFIFQYYEEEERQRGNFPDRFSGHQFPNYSSELNVNALLLGDSALYLCASSLGLTGGNEQFFGPGTRLTVL.

The gene calls are TRBV4-3 and TRBJ1-2; the match to TRBD1 covers 8 bases. Germline values: CDR1 LGHNA, CDR2 YSLEER. The V segment lost 0 bases and the J segment 4 bases; nucleotides outside the gene matches: 13. The CDR3 runs to 18 residues. The CDR3 DNA reads as TGCGCCAGCAGCCAAGATTTTGGAGGCAGGGGGCGTATCTATGGCTACACCTTC. This gives the protein CASSQDFGGRGRIYGYTF.

This sequence joins TRBV4-2 and TRBJ2-2, with 13 positions matching TRBD2. CDR3 length equals 15 residues. Germline trimming cut 4 bases from V and 8 bases from J; bases unmatched to any gene: 4. In germline, CDR1 is LGHNA, CDR2 YNFKEQ. CDR3 loop: CASSLGTSGVGELFF. The CDR3 DNA reads as TGTGCCAGCAGCCTTGGGACTAGCGGGGTGGGGGAGCTGTTTTTT.

V is TRBV20-1 and J is TRBJ2-7; weak D call: TRBD2 (6 bases). Trimming took 3 bases from V and 3 from J, leaving 15 bases between them. CDR3 length equals 14 residues. Germline CDR1 and CDR2: DFQATT and SNEGSKA (reference sequence). The CDR3 DNA follows: TGCAGTGCTAGCTGGGCGGAGGGGAGCTACGAGCAGTACTTC. Translation gives CSASWAEGSYEQYF.